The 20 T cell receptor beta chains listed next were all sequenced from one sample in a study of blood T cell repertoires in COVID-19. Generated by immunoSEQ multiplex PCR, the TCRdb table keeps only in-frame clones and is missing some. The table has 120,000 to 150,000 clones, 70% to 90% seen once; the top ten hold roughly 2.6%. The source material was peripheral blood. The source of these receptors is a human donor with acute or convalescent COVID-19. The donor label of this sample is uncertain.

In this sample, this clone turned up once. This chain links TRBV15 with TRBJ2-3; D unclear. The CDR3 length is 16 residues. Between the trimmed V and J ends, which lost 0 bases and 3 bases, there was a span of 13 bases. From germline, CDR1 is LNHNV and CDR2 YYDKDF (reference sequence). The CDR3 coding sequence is TGTGCCACCAGCAGAGATCTACAGATCTTTACAGATACGCAGTATTTT. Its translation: CATSRDLQIFTDTQYF. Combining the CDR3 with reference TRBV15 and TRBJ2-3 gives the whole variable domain DAMVIQNPRYQVTQFGKPVTLSCSQTLNHNVMYWYQQKSSQAPKLLFHYYDKDFNNEADTPDNFQSRRPNTSFCFLDIRSPGLGDTAMYLCATSRDLQIFTDTQYFGPGTRLTVL.

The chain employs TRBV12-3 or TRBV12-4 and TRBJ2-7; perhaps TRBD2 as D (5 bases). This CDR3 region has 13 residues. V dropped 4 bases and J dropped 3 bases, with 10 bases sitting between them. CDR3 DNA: TGTGCCAGCAGTTCCGGGGTAAACTACGAGCAGTACTTC. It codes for CASSSGVNYEQYF.

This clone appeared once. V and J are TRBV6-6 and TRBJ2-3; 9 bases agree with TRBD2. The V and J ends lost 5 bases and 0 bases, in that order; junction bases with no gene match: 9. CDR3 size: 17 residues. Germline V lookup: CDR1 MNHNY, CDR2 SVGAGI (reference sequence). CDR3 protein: CASSPYSGGASTDTQYF. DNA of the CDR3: TGTGCCAGCAGTCCCTATAGCGGGGGTGCTAGCACAGATACGCAGTATTTT.

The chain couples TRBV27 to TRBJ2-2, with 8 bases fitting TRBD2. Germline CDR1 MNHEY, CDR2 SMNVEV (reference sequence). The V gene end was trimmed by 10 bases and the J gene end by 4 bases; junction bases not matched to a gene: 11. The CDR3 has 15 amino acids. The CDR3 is CATAPGGRATGELFF. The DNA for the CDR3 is TGTGCCACCGCTCCGGGGGGGCGAGCCACCGGGGAGCTGTTTTTT.

The CDR3, as DNA: TGTGCCAGCCAGGGGGCTAGGGAGCAGTACTTC. It codes for CASQGAREQYF. The rearrangement uses TRBV10-3 and TRBJ2-7, with 8 bases identical to TRBD1. Unmatched junction bases numbered 6, after V lost 10 bases and J lost 7 bases. Germline lookup yields CDR1 ENHRY and CDR2 SYGVKD. CDR3 length: 11 amino acids.

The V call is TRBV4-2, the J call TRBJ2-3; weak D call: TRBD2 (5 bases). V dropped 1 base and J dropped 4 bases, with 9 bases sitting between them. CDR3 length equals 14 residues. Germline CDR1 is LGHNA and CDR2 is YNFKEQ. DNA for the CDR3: TGTGCCAGCAGCCAAGCGGGGATCCCAGATACGCAGTATTTT. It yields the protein CASSQAGIPDTQYF.

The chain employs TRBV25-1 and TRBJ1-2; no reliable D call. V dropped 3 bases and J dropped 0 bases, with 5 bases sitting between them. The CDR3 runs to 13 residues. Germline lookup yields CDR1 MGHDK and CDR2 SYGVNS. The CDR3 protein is CASSDSANYGYTF. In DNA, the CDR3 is TGTGCCAGCAGTGATAGCGCTAACTATGGCTACACCTTC.

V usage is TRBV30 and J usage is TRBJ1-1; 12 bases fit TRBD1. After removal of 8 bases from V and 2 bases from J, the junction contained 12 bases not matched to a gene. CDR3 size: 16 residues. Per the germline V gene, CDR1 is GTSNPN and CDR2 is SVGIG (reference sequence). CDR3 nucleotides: TGTGCCAGACACGAGCCCGGGACAGGGGGCAACACTGAAGCTTTCTTT. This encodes CARHEPGTGGNTEAFF.

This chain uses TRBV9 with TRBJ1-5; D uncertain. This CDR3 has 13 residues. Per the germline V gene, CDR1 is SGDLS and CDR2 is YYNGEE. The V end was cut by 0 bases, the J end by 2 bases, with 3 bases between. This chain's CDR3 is CASSVVGNQPQHF. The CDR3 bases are TGTGCCAGCAGCGTAGTCGGCAATCAGCCCCAGCATTTT.

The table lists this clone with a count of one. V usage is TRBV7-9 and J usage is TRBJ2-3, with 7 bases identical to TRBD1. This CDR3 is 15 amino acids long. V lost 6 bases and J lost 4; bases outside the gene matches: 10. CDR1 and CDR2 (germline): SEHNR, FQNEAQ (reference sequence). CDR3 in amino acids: CASRGPGQPSDTQYF. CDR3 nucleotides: TGTGCCAGCAGAGGACCGGGACAGCCCTCAGATACGCAGTATTTT.

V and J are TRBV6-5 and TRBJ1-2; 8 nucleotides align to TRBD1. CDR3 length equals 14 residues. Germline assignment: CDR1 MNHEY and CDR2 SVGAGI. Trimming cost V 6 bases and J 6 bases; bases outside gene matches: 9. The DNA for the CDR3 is TGTGCCAGCAGCCCACAGGGGGGGAGTGATGGCTACACCTTC. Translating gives CASSPQGGSDGYTF.

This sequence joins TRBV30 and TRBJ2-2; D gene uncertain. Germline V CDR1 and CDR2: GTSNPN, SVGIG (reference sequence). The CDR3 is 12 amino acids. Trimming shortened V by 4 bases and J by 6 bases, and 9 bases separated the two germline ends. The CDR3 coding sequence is TGTGCCTGGACCGAGTCGCCCGGGGAGCTGTTTTTT. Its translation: CAWTESPGELFF.

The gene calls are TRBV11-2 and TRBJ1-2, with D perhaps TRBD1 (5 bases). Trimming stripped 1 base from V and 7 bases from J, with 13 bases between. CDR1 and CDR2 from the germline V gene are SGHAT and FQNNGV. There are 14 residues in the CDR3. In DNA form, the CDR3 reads TGTGCCAGCAGCTTAGGAACGGGGGAGATTGGCTACACCTTC. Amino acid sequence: CASSLGTGEIGYTF.

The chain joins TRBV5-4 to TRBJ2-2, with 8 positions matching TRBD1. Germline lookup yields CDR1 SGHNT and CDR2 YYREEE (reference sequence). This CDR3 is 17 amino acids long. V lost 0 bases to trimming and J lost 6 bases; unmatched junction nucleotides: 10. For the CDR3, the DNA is TGTGCCAGCAGCTTGGGCACCAGGGGGCGCCGGGCCGGGGAGCTGTTTTTT. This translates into CASSLGTRGRRAGELFF.

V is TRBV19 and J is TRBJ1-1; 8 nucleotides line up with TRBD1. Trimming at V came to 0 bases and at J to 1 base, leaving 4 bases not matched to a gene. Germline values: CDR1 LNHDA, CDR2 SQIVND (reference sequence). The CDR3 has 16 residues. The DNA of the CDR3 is TGTGCCAGTAGTATAGACGGGACAGGAGCGAACACTGAAGCTTTCTTT. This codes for CASSIDGTGANTEAFF.

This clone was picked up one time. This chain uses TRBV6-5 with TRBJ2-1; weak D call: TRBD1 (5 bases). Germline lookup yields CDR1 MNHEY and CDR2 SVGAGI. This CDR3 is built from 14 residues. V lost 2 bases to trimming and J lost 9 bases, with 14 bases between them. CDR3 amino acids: CASSYRQGSAEQFF. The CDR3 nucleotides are TGTGCCAGCAGTTACCGGCAGGGTTCAGCTGAGCAGTTCTTC.

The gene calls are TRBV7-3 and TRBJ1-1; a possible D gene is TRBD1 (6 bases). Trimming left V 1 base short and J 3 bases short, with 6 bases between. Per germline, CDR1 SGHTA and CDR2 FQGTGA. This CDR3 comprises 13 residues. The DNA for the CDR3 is TGTGCCAGCAGCTTAAACAGGGACACTGAAGCTTTCTTT. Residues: CASSLNRDTEAFF.

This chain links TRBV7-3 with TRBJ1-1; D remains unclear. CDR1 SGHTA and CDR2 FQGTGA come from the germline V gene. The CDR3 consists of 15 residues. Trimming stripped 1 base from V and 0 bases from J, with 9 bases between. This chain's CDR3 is CASSLMGAVNTEAFF. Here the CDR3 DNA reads TGTGCCAGCAGCTTAATGGGAGCGGTGAACACTGAAGCTTTCTTT.

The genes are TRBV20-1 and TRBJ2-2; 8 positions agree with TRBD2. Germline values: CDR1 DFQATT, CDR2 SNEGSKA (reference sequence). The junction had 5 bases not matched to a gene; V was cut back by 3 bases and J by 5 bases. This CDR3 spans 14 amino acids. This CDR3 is CSASLSSGTGELFF. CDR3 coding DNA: TGCAGTGCTAGTCTATCTAGCGGGACCGGGGAGCTGTTTTTT.

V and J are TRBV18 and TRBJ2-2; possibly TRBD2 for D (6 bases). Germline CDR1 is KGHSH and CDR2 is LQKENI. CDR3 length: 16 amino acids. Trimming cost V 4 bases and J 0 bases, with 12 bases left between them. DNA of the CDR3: TGTGCCAGCTCACTCCGGGACTCACCGAACACCGGGGAGCTGTTTTTT. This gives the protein CASSLRDSPNTGELFF.